This TCR beta chain was sequenced during a study of blood T cell repertoires in COVID-19. Study-level information: PBMCs, B-cell-depleted T cells, or T cells provided the cDNA or gDNA that made up the material.

Looked up from germline, CDR1 is PRHDT and CDR2 is FYEKMQ (reference sequence). CDR3 size: 16 residues. The J segment lost 7 bases and the V segment lost 5 bases, leaving 13 bases of the junction unmatched. In the source study's methods: Reference gene primers were amplified, and this amplification served to estimate nucleated cell counts. Here immunoSEQ multiplex PCR was the method, and the copy in TCRdb shows in-frame clones only, minus some. V and J calls plus clone size are reproduced from that table; the DNA served to infer D and trimming. The profile shows about 160,000 clones, around 83% of them singletons.

The TCR comes from a man aged 65 to 79 who had recovered from COVID-19. The V call is TRBV13, the J call TRBJ1-1, with 10 bases identical to TRBD1. Sequenced: peripheral blood. The DNA of the CDR3 is TGTGCCAGCAGCCTTCCGGGACAGGGGAGTGAAAGTGAAGCTTTCTTT. Translating it yields CASSLPGQGSESEAFF.